Listed below are T cell receptor beta chains from one sample, sequenced in a study of blood T cells in healthy people across ages. One entry per CDR3 protein results from TCRdb running MiXCR on the 5' RACE reads. Of roughly 1.7 million distinct CDR3 sequences listed, 30% to 40% were seen once; the top ten hold 10% to 12%. Input material: blood. Every receptor here comes from a woman in her 30s in good health. Each CDR3 is given with its conserved first and last residue. D genes are given only for firm matches. Clone size is not always given. Where it is, it says once, few, many or a class for expanded clones.

J: TRBJ2-7
size: few
V: TRBV5-4
D: TRBD1
DNA: TGTGCCAGCAGCGCCCCGGACAGGCGCTCCTACGAGCAGTACTTC
CDR3: CASSAPDRRSYEQYF

J: TRBJ2-6
size: many
V: TRBV4-1
D: TRBD2
DNA: TGCGCCAGCAGCCAGACTAGCGGGAGCTCTGGGGCCAACGTCCTGACTTTC
CDR3: CASSQTSGSSGANVLTF

J: TRBJ2-1
size: -
V: TRBV4-2
D: -
DNA: TGTGCCAGCAGCCAAGAACCGGGGGGGACAGGCCCCAATGAGCAGTTCTTC
CDR3: CASSQEPGGTGPNEQFF

J: TRBJ1-2
size: few
V: TRBV12-3/TRBV12-4
D: -
DNA: TGTGCCAGCAGTATACAGGTTAACTATGGCTACACCTTC
CDR3: CASSIQVNYGYTF

J: TRBJ1-1
size: -
V: TRBV6-1
D: -
DNA: TGTGCCAGCAGGGAGCAGGGAAGCACTGAAGCTTTCTTT
CDR3: CASREQGSTEAFF

J: TRBJ2-7
size: few
V: TRBV20-1
D: -
DNA: TGCAGTGCTAGAACAGGCCCCGAGCAGTACTTC
CDR3: CSARTGPEQYF

J: TRBJ2-3
size: -
V: TRBV11-1
D: TRBD2
DNA: TGTGCCAGCAGCTTAGTTTGGGCTAGCGGCCGCACAGATACGCAGTATTTT
CDR3: CASSLVWASGRTDTQYF

J: TRBJ2-1
size: -
V: TRBV20-1
D: -
DNA: TGCAGTGCTAGGGTTACCGGGGTTTACAATGAGCAGTTCTTC
CDR3: CSARVTGVYNEQFF

J: TRBJ2-7
size: many
V: TRBV29-1
D: -
DNA: TGCAGCGTCAGGGGATCCTACGAGCAGTACTTC
CDR3: CSVRGSYEQYF

J: TRBJ2-3
size: -
V: TRBV19
D: TRBD1
DNA: TGTGCCAGCAAGGAGCTCAGGGACAGGGCAGGCACAGATACGCAGTATTTT
CDR3: CASKELRDRAGTDTQYF

J: TRBJ2-1
size: -
V: TRBV4-2
D: TRBD2
DNA: TGTGCCAGCAGCCAAGATATTAGCGGGACTACCTACAATGAGCAGTTCTTC
CDR3: CASSQDISGTTYNEQFF

J: TRBJ2-4
size: -
V: TRBV7-9
D: -
DNA: TGTGCCAGCAGCTCCCTGGAGTGGGGATCCAAAAACATTCAGTACTTC
CDR3: CASSSLEWGSKNIQYF

J: TRBJ1-2
size: many
V: TRBV27
D: -
DNA: TGTGCCAGCAGTTTGTCAGGGGTGTATGGCTACACCTTC
CDR3: CASSLSGVYGYTF

J: TRBJ2-7
size: -
V: TRBV7-9
D: TRBD1
DNA: TGTGCCAGCAGCTCTGGGACAGGGGTGGTGGGCGAGCAGTACTTC
CDR3: CASSSGTGVVGEQYF

J: TRBJ2-7
size: many
V: TRBV29-1
D: -
DNA: TGCAGCGTTGATCGGGGATCCGGCTACGAGCAGTACTTC
CDR3: CSVDRGSGYEQYF

J: TRBJ2-1
size: -
V: TRBV2
D: -
DNA: TGTGCCAGTATCTTTGAGGGGGCCTACAATGAGCAGTTCTTC
CDR3: CASIFEGAYNEQFF

J: TRBJ2-7
size: -
V: TRBV12-3/TRBV12-4
D: -
DNA: TGTGCCAGCAGTTTAGACGGGAACAAACACGACGAGCAGTACTTC
CDR3: CASSLDGNKHDEQYF

J: TRBJ2-7
size: many
V: TRBV20-1
D: -
DNA: TGCAGTGCTAGAGATAGTGGCGGCGACTCCTACGAGCAGTACTTC
CDR3: CSARDSGGDSYEQYF

J: TRBJ2-7
size: few
V: TRBV20-1
D: -
DNA: TGCAGTGCTAGAGATATGAGAGGGAGTACCTACGAGCAGTACTTC
CDR3: CSARDMRGSTYEQYF

J: TRBJ1-5
size: -
V: TRBV7-2
D: -
DNA: TGTGCCAGCAGCGTTAGCAATCATCCCCAGCATTTT
CDR3: CASSVSNHPQHF

J: TRBJ2-3
size: many
V: TRBV7-2
D: -
DNA: TGTGCCAGCACCTTACTAGCTGACACGCAGTATTTT
CDR3: CASTLLADTQYF

J: TRBJ2-1
size: -
V: TRBV28
D: TRBD1
DNA: TGTGCCAGCAGTCCGCAGACAGGGAATCCTCTTAGCTCCTACAATGAGCAGTTCTTC
CDR3: CASSPQTGNPLSSYNEQFF

J: TRBJ2-7
size: -
V: TRBV6-5
D: -
DNA: TGTGTCAGCAGGGCATCGGGGCCTACCGGCGAGCAGTACTTC
CDR3: CVSRASGPTGEQYF

J: TRBJ2-5
size: -
V: TRBV30
D: -
DNA: TGTGCCTGGAGACGACAGGCAAAAGAGACCCAGTACTTC
CDR3: CAWRRQAKETQYF

J: TRBJ2-1
size: -
V: TRBV9
D: TRBD2
DNA: TGTGCCAGCAGCGTAGGCCCAAATGATCTAGCGGGAGTCTATGAGCAGTTCTTC
CDR3: CASSVGPNDLAGVYEQFF

J: TRBJ2-1
size: -
V: TRBV4-2
D: -
DNA: TGTGCCAGCAGCCAAGATTCGACAGTAAGGGAGCAGTTCTTC
CDR3: CASSQDSTVREQFF

J: TRBJ2-7
size: -
V: TRBV28
D: TRBD2
DNA: TGTGCCAGCAGTCCTCTAGCGGGGAACACCTACGAGCAGTACTTC
CDR3: CASSPLAGNTYEQYF

J: TRBJ1-1
size: -
V: TRBV4-2
D: -
DNA: TGTGCCAGCAGCCGGTTCTTAGGGAACACTGAAGCTTTCTTT
CDR3: CASSRFLGNTEAFF

J: TRBJ1-1
size: -
V: TRBV28
D: -
DNA: TGTGCCAGCAGCTCGGGGTGGGGCACTAAAGCTTTCTTT
CDR3: CASSSGWGTKAFF